This is a list of T cell receptor beta chains from one sample in a study of shared clonotypes between healthy human individuals. Here immunoSEQ multiplex PCR was the method, and the copy in TCRdb shows in-frame clones only, minus some. The data show more than 2 million clones, 90% to 95% seen once. Sequencing was performed on naive CD4+ T cells sorted from blood. These TCRs come from a man younger than 35 in good health. Each CDR3 is given with its conserved first and last residue. Fields, in order: clone size, J gene, V gene, D gene, CDR3 protein, CDR3 DNA. D genes are given only for firm matches. The size of a clone is reported for some rows only, either as once, few or many, or as a class for expanded clones.

-,TRBJ1-1,TRBV5-1,-,CASSPQGPILRNTEAFF,TGCGCCAGCAGCCCCCAGGGACCGATCTTGAGGAACACTGAAGCTTTCTTT
-,TRBJ2-7,TRBV5-6,TRBD1,CASSPRQGNSYEQYF,TGTGCCAGCAGCCCCCGACAGGGAAACTCCTACGAGCAGTACTTC
-,TRBJ2-7,TRBV6-5,-,CASGPLQTEQYF,TGTGCCAGCGGCCCTTTACAAACCGAGCAGTACTTC
-,TRBJ1-4,TRBV5-8,-,CASSLEGTATNEKLFF,TGTGCCAGCAGCTTAGAGGGGACGGCAACTAATGAAAAACTGTTTTTT
once,TRBJ2-5,TRBV11-2,-,CASSRDSYQETQYF,TGTGCCAGCAGCCGGGATAGTTACCAAGAGACCCAGTACTTC
-,TRBJ1-1,TRBV10-3,TRBD1,CAISDKQGTTEAFF,TGTGCCATCAGTGATAAACAGGGGACCACTGAAGCTTTCTTT
-,TRBJ1-1,TRBV6-1,-,CATSRQVENTEAFF,TGTGCCACCTCCCGACAGGTAGAGAACACTGAAGCTTTCTTT
-,TRBJ2-2,TRBV29-1,-,CSAHNTGELFF,TGCAGCGCCCATAACACCGGGGAGCTGTTTTTT
-,TRBJ2-2,TRBV5-1,TRBD2,CASSLPGTKGELFF,TGCGCCAGCAGCTTGCCCGGGACTAAGGGGGAGCTGTTTTTT
-,TRBJ1-1,TRBV28,TRBD1,CASSPRDRNTEAFF,TGTGCCAGCAGCCCCCGGGACAGGAACACTGAAGCTTTCTTT
once,TRBJ1-1,TRBV10-1,-,CASSESIMNTEAFF,TGCGCCAGCAGTGAGTCTATTATGAACACTGAAGCTTTCTTT
-,TRBJ1-6,TRBV5-6,-,CASSLDNGASAPLHF,TGTGCCAGCAGCTTGGATAACGGGGCTTCGGCACCCCTCCACTTT
-,TRBJ2-5,TRBV7-9,-,CASSLDGGWETQYF,TGTGCCAGCAGCTTAGATGGGGGCTGGGAGACCCAGTACTTC
-,TRBJ1-2,TRBV12-5,-,CASGLLDSLANYGYTF,TGTGCTAGTGGTTTATTGGACAGCTTAGCTAACTATGGCTACACCTTC